A single sample gave rise to the 23 T cell receptor beta chains below, sequenced in a study of shared clonotypes between healthy human individuals. In the naive CD8 group, cells lacked CD45RO and were positively selected for CCR7, so terminally differentiated effector memory CD45RA+ cells were left out. Repertoires were generated with immunoSEQ multiplex PCR, while TCRdb's copy carries only in-frame clones and drops some. The data hold about 2 million clones, with just under 95% observed a single time. The sequencing input was naive CD8+ T cells sorted from blood. Source of these receptors: a man between 18 and 35 years old in good health.

The gene calls are TRBV30 and TRBJ2-1; 9 nucleotides line up with TRBD2. The V segment lost 2 bases and the J segment 0 bases; nucleotides outside the gene matches: 8. Germline assignment: CDR1 GTSNPN and CDR2 SVGIG (reference sequence). This CDR3 is built from 17 residues. The chain's CDR3 is CAWSLAGGPISYNEQFF. The CDR3 DNA reads as TGTGCCTGGAGTCTGGCGGGGGGGCCCATCTCCTACAATGAGCAGTTCTTC.

The chain couples TRBV5-1 to TRBJ2-3; D tentatively reads TRBD1 or TRBD2 (5 bases each). Germline loops: CDR1 SGHRS, CDR2 YFSETQ. V was trimmed by 3 bases and J by 4 bases, leaving 15 bases between them. This CDR3 is 15 amino acids long. CDR3 in amino acids: CASSSPGTLADTQYF. DNA of the CDR3: TGCGCCAGCAGCTCTCCCGGGACGCTCGCAGATACGCAGTATTTT.

The chain couples TRBV11-2 to TRBJ2-1; D is perhaps TRBD2 (5 bases). Germline V gene data show CDR1 as SGHAT and CDR2 as FQNNGV. V lost 9 bases to trimming and J lost 8 bases, with 17 bases between them. The CDR3 runs to 13 residues. DNA for the CDR3: TGTGCCAGTCGGGATAGCTCTTATTATGAGCAGTTCTTC. The encoded protein is CASRDSSYYEQFF.

The V call is TRBV7-8, the J call TRBJ2-5; weak D call: TRBD1 (6 bases). Germline values: CDR1 SGHVS, CDR2 FQNEAQ. The CDR3 runs to 16 residues. Between the trimmed V and J ends, which lost 5 bases and 2 bases, there was a span of 18 bases. DNA for the CDR3: TGTGCCAGCAGCCTTCGGACAGAGAGTGAACAAGAGACCCAGTACTTC. Its translation: CASSLRTESEQETQYF. Drawing the rest from reference TRBV7-8 and TRBJ2-5, the complete variable domain is GAGVSQSPRYKVAKRGQDVALRCDPISGHVSLFWYQQALGQGPEFLTYFQNEAQLDKSGLPSDRFFAERPEGSVSTLKIQRTQQEDSAVYLCASSLRTESEQETQYFGPGTRLLVL.

The J gene is TRBJ1-5, the V gene TRBV5-4; no clear D gene. This CDR3 region has 13 residues. V was pared by 0 bases and J by 5 bases, with 6 bases between. Germline CDR1 SGHNT, CDR2 YYREEE (reference sequence). The CDR3 sequence: CASSLGPHQPQHF. CDR3 nucleotides: TGTGCCAGCAGCTTGGGACCCCATCAGCCCCAGCATTTT.

The rearrangement uses TRBV6-1 and TRBJ2-7; 8 bases are shared with TRBD2. Germline loops: CDR1 MNHNS, CDR2 SASEGT. This CDR3 contains 15 residues. J lost 4 bases, V lost 0 bases, and 5 bases had no gene match. The CDR3 region has the DNA TGTGCCAGCAGTGAAGCAACTAGCGGCCGATACGAGCAGTACTTC. Amino acids: CASSEATSGRYEQYF.

CDR3 protein: CASSQDRGTDGYTF. The CDR3 coding sequence is TGCGCCAGCAGCCAAGATCGGGGAACGGATGGCTACACCTTC. The chain joins TRBV4-3 to TRBJ1-2; D gene unclear. CDR3 length: 14 amino acids. Trimming removed 0 bases from V and 6 bases from J, with 11 bases in between. CDR1 and CDR2 (germline): LGHNA, YSLEER.

V is TRBV29-1 and J is TRBJ2-5, with 9 bases lining up with TRBD1. The assigned J gene may be wrong: the sequence end matches TRBJ2-7 better. Germline-derived CDR1 and CDR2 are SQVTM and ANQGSEA. This CDR3 comprises 13 residues. Here the CDR3 reads CSVLTGGHHEQYF. The CDR3 DNA reads TGCAGCGTCCTTACAGGGGGCCACCACGAGCAGTACTTC.

The chain combines TRBV6-6 with TRBJ1-2, with D possibly TRBD1 on 5 matching bases. V was clipped by 2 bases and J by 4 bases, with 14 bases between them. The CDR3 sequence is 15 residues long. Germline CDR1 is MNHNY and CDR2 is SVGAGI (reference sequence). CDR3 bases: TGTGCCAGCAGTTACCCTCTATCTGACAGCTATGGCTACACCTTC. Translation: CASSYPLSDSYGYTF.

The V gene is TRBV28, the J gene TRBJ1-1; D gene ambiguous. There are 14 residues in the CDR3. V was clipped by 4 bases and J by 1 base, with 10 bases between them. Germline CDR1 MDHEN, CDR2 SYDVKM. CDR3 in amino acids: CASSSPGGNTEAFF. The CDR3 nucleotides read TGTGCCAGCAGTTCCCCGGGAGGGAACACTGAAGCTTTCTTT.

The chain joins TRBV11-2 to TRBJ2-7; 7 bases map to TRBD2. Germline V gene sequence: CDR1 SGHAT, CDR2 FQNNGV. The V segment lost 1 base and the J segment 0 bases; nucleotides outside the gene matches: 9. The CDR3 totals 17 residues. CDR3: CASSLGAIAGSSYEQYF. CDR3 DNA sequence: TGTGCCAGCAGCTTAGGGGCCATAGCGGGCAGCTCCTACGAGCAGTACTTC.

The chain recombines TRBV5-8 with TRBJ2-3, with D tentatively TRBD1 (6 bases). Germline V gene sequence: CDR1 SGHTS, CDR2 YDEGEE. CDR3 length: 15 amino acids. V gave up 0 bases and J gave up 5 bases, with 13 bases separating them. CDR3 nucleotide sequence: TGTGCCAGCAGCTTGGCTGGGGGCGCCGGAGATACGCAGTATTTT. Translated: CASSLAGGAGDTQYF.

The rearrangement links TRBV19 to TRBJ1-1, with D tentatively TRBD1 (5 bases). The CDR3 runs to 17 residues. The V gene lost 3 bases and the J gene lost 4 bases, with 21 bases spanning the gap. Germline V gives CDR1 LNHDA, CDR2 SQIVND (reference sequence). CDR3 in DNA: TGTGCCAGTAGTATCTGGCAGGGAAGCTCCGGGGTCACTGAAGCTTTCTTT. Protein product: CASSIWQGSSGVTEAFF.

The J gene is TRBJ2-7, the V gene TRBV7-9, with D hard to call. Germline V lookup: CDR1 SEHNR, CDR2 FQNEAQ (reference sequence). V lost 8 bases and J 4 bases, leaving 30 bases between the germline ends. CDR3 size: 18 residues. The CDR3 sequence is CASGSFDDSTPSIYEQYF. DNA of the CDR3: TGTGCCAGCGGCTCCTTTGATGACTCTACCCCGAGTATTTACGAGCAGTACTTC.

V gene TRBV5-1 combines with J gene TRBJ2-5, with D perhaps TRBD1 (6 bases). The germline V gene has CDR1 SGHRS and CDR2 YFSETQ. The CDR3 is made up of 17 amino acids. The V and J ends lost 4 bases and 2 bases respectively, with 21 bases between them. The CDR3 here is CASSPLGPGATQETQYF. CDR3 bases: TGCGCCAGCAGCCCTCTTGGGCCAGGGGCGACGCAAGAGACCCAGTACTTC.

The J gene is TRBJ2-5, the V gene TRBV7-9, with D unclear. CDR3 length: 15 residues. Trimming shortened V by 3 bases and J by 4 bases, and 15 bases separated the two germline ends. CDR1 is SEHNR, CDR2 FQNEAQ, per germline (reference sequence). CDR3 protein: CASSFWSSYGETQYF. The DNA of the CDR3 is TGTGCCAGCAGCTTTTGGTCGAGTTACGGAGAGACCCAGTACTTC.

The rearrangement links TRBV9 to TRBJ1-2; D unclear. Germline loops: CDR1 SGDLS, CDR2 YYNGEE. There are 15 residues in the CDR3. Trimming removed 0 bases at V and 4 bases at J, with 13 bases between. This CDR3 reads CASSVGETGLYGYTF. The CDR3 region has the DNA TGTGCCAGCAGCGTAGGAGAGACGGGCCTCTATGGCTACACCTTC.

In the case of this clone: This CDR3 is also generated by other DNA sequences in the sample. V is TRBV30 and J is TRBJ2-5; TRBD1 is a possible D gene (5 bases). The germline V gene has CDR1 GTSNPN and CDR2 SVGIG (reference sequence). There are 12 residues in the CDR3. V was cut by 0 bases and J by 5 bases, with 7 bases left in between. In nucleotides, the CDR3 is TGTGCCTGGAGTGTGACAGAGGAGACCCAGTACTTC. This encodes CAWSVTEETQYF.

V is TRBV9 and J is TRBJ2-5; possibly TRBD2 for D (6 bases). This CDR3 has 16 amino acids. Deletions cut 4 bases from V and 5 bases from J, with 21 bases between. The germline V gene encodes CDR1 SGDLS and CDR2 YYNGEE. The CDR3 DNA reads TGTGCCAGCAGCCCCTTCTCCGGGACTCTCGGGGAGACCCAGTACTTC. Its translation is CASSPFSGTLGETQYF. Using reference TRBV9 and TRBJ2-5 for the parts outside the CDR3, the full variable domain is DSGVTQTPKHLITATGQRVTLRCSPRSGDLSVYWYQQSLDQGLQFLIQYYNGEERAKGNILERFSAQQFPDLHSELNLSSLELGDSALYFCASSPFSGTLGETQYFGPGTRLLVL.

Only one count was recorded for this clone. The chain carries TRBV25-1 and TRBJ1-5, with unresolved D. Germline lookup yields CDR1 MGHDK and CDR2 SYGVNS. V lost 5 bases to trimming and J lost 0 bases, with 5 bases between them. The CDR3 covers 13 residues. This chain's CDR3 is CASSRDSNQPQHF. The CDR3 DNA is TGTGCCAGCAGTCGGGATAGCAATCAGCCCCAGCATTTT.

The genes are TRBV7-9 and TRBJ1-4; no firm D call. The germline CDR1 and CDR2 sequences are SEHNR and FQNEAQ (reference sequence). The CDR3 is made up of 14 amino acids. V lost 1 base, J lost 4 bases, and 7 bases lay in between. The CDR3 nucleotides read TGTGCCAGCAGCTTAGTCCAGTTTAATGAAAAACTGTTTTTT. Translation: CASSLVQFNEKLFF.

This clone was observed once. This chain uses TRBV4-1 with TRBJ2-3, with 7 bases aligning to TRBD2. V shed 9 bases, J shed 0 bases, and the junction held 9 bases outside the gene matches. The CDR3 contains 15 residues. Per the germline V gene, CDR1 is MGHRA and CDR2 is YSYEKL. Here the CDR3 DNA reads TGCGCCAGTATCCGGGGGGTGACTAGCACAGATACGCAGTATTTT. As protein: CASIRGVTSTDTQYF.

V gene TRBV19 combines with J gene TRBJ2-1; no clear D gene. V shed 5 bases and J shed 3 bases, with 14 bases lying between them. The CDR3 length is 15 residues. The V gene's germline CDR1 is LNHDA and CDR2 SQIVND (reference sequence). CDR3 protein: CASSPYPSLYNEQFF. The CDR3 nucleotides read TGTGCCAGTAGTCCCTACCCGTCTCTCTACAATGAGCAGTTCTTC.